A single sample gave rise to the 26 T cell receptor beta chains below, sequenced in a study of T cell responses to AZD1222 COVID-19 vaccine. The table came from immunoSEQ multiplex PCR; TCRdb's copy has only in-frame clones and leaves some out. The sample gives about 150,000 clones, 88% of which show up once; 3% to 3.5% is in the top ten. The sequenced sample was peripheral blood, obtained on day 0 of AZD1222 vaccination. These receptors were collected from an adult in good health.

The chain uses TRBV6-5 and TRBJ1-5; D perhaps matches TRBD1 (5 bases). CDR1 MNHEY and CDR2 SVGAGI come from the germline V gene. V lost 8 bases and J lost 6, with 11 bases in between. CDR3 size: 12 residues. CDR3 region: CASRPGGQPQHF. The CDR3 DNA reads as TGTGCCAGCCGCCCTGGGGGTCAGCCCCAGCATTTT.

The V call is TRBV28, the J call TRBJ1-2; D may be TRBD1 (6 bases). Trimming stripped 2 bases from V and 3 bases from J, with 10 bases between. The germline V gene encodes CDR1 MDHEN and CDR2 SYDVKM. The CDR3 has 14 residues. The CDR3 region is CASSLPHRDYGYTF. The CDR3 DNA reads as TGTGCCAGCAGTTTACCCCACAGGGACTATGGCTACACCTTC.

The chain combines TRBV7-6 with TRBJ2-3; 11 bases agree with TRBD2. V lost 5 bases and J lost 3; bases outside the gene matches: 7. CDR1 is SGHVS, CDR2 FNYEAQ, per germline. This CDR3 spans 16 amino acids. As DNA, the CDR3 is TGTGCCAGCAGCCACGAGACTAGCGGGGTTACAGATACGCAGTATTTT. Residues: CASSHETSGVTDTQYF.

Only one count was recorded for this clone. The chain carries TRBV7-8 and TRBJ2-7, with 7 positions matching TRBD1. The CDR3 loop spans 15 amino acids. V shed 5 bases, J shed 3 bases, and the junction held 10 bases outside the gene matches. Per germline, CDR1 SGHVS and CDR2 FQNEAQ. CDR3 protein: CASSQDRSGIYEQYF. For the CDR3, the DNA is TGTGCCAGCAGCCAGGACAGGTCAGGTATCTACGAGCAGTACTTC.

The chain's CDR3 is CASSAGTAYSPLHF. Here the CDR3 DNA reads TGTGCCAGCAGTGCCGGGACAGCATATTCACCCCTCCACTTT. J is TRBJ1-6 and V is TRBV2; 7 bases match TRBD1. The CDR3 is 14 amino acids. The V gene end was trimmed by 4 bases and the J gene end by 8 bases; junction bases not matched to a gene: 5. CDR1 is SNHLY, CDR2 FYNNEI, per germline. The full variable domain, with the rest looked up from reference TRBV2 and TRBJ1-6, is EPEVTQTPSHQVTQMGQEVILRCVPISNHLYFYWYRQILGQKVEFLVSFYNNEISEKSEIFDDQFSVERPDGSNFTLKIRSTKLEDSAMYFCASSAGTAYSPLHFGNGTRLTVT.

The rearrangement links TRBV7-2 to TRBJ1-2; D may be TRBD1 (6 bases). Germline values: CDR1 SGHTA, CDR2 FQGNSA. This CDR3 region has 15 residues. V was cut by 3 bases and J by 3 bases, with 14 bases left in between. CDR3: CASSFTGPPDYGYTF. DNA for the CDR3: TGTGCCAGCAGCTTTACAGGGCCCCCGGACTATGGCTACACCTTC.

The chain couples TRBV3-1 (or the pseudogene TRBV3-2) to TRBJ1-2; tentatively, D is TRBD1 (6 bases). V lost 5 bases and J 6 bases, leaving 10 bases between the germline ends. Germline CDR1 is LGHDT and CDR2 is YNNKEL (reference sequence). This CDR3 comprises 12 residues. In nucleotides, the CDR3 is TGTGCCAGCAGCTCATCAGGGGATGGCTACACCTTC. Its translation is CASSSSGDGYTF.

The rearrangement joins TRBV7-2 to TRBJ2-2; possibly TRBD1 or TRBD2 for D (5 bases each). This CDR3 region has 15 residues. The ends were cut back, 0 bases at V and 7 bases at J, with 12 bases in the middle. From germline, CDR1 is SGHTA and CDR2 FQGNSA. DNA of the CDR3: TGTGCCAGCAGCTTAGCCTCGGTGAGGGGCGGGGAGCTGTTTTTT. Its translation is CASSLASVRGGELFF. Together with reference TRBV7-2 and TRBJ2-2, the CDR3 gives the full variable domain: GAGVSQSPSNKVTEKGKDVELRCDPISGHTALYWYRQSLGQGLEFLIYFQGNSAPDKSGLPSDRFSAERTGGSVSTLTIQRTQQEDSAVYLCASSLASVRGGELFFGEGSRLTVL.

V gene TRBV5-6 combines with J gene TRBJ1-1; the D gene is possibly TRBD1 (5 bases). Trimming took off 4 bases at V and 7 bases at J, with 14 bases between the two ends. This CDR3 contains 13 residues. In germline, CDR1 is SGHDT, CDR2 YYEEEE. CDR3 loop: CASSRQSDFEAFF. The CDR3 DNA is TGTGCCAGCAGCCGACAGAGCGATTTTGAAGCTTTCTTT.

In nucleotides, the CDR3 is TGTGCCAGCAGCTTGGGACTAGCGGGTCTATGGAAGAATGAGCAGTTCTTC. This gives the protein CASSLGLAGLWKNEQFF. The J gene is TRBJ2-1, the V gene TRBV7-9, with 12 bases fitting TRBD2. The CDR3 is 17 residues long. V trimming: 3 bases; J trimming: 7 bases; junction bases outside the gene matches: 10. Per germline, CDR1 SEHNR and CDR2 FQNEAQ (reference sequence).

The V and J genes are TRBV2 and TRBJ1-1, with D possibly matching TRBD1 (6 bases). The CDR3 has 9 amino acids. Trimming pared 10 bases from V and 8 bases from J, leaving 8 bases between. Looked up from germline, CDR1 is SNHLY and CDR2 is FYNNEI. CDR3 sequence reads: CANQGEAFF. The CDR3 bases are TGTGCCAACCAGGGGGAAGCTTTCTTT.

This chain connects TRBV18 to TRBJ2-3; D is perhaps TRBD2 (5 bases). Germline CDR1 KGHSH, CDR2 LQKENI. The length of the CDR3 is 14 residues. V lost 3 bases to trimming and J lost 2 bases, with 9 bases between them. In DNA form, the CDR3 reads TGTGCCAGCTCACCCGTACGGGACACAGATACGCAGTATTTT. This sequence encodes CASSPVRDTDTQYF.

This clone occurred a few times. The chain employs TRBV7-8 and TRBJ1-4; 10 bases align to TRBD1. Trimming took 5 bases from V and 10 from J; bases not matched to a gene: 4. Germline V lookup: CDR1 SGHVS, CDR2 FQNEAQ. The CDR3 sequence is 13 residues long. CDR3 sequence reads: CASSRQGAGKLFF. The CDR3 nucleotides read TGTGCCAGCAGCCGACAGGGGGCCGGAAAACTGTTTTTT.

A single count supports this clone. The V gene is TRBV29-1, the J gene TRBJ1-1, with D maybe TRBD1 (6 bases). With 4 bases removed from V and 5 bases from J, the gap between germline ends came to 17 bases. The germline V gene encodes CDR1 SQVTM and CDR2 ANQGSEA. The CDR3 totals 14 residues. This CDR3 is CSVGGGLLGTEAFF. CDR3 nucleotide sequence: TGCAGCGTTGGAGGGGGGCTTCTGGGGACTGAAGCTTTCTTT. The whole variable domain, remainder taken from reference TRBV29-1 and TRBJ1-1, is SAVISQKPSRDICQRGTSLTIQCQVDSQVTMMFWYRQQPGQSLTLIATANQGSEATYESGFVIDKFPISRPNLTFSTLTVSNMSPEDSSIYLCSVGGGLLGTEAFFGQGTRLTVV.

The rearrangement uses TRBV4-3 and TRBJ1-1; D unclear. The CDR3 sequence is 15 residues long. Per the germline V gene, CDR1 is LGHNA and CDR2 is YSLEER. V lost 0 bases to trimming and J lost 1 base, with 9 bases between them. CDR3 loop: CASSQDASWNTEAFF. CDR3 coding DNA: TGCGCCAGCAGCCAAGACGCGAGCTGGAACACTGAAGCTTTCTTT.

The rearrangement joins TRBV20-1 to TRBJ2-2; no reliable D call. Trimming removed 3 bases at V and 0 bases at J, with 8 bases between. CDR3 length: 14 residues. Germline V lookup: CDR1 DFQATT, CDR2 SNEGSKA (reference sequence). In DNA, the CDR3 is TGCAGTGCTAGTCGTCAGTCGAACACCGGGGAGCTGTTTTTT. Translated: CSASRQSNTGELFF.

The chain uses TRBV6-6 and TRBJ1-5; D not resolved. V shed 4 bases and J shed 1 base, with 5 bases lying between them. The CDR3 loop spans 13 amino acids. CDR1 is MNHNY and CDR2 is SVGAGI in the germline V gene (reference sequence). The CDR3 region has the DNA TGTGCCAGCAGTTTCGGGAGCAATCAGCCCCAGCATTTT. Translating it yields CASSFGSNQPQHF.

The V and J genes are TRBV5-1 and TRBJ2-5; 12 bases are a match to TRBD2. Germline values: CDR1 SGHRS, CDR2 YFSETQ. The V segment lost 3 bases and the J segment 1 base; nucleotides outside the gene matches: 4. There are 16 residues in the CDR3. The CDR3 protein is CASSSTSGGPQETQYF. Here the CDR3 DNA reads TGCGCCAGCAGCTCGACTAGCGGGGGACCCCAAGAGACCCAGTACTTC. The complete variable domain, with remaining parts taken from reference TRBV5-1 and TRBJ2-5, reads KAGVTQTPRYLIKTRGQQVTLSCSPISGHRSVSWYQQTPGQGLQFLFEYFSETQRNKGNFPGRFSGRQFSNSRSEMNVSTLELGDSALYLCASSSTSGGPQETQYFGPGTRLLVL.

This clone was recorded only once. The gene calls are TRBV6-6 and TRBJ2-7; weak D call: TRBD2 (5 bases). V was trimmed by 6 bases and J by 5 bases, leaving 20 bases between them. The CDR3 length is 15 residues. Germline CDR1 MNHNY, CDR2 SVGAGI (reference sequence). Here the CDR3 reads CASRAERALRHEQYF. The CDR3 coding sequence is TGTGCCAGCAGAGCCGAGAGGGCCCTAAGGCACGAGCAGTACTTC.

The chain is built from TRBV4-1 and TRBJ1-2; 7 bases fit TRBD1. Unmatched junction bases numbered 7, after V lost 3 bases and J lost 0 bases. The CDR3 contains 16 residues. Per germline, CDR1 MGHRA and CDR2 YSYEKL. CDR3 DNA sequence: TGCGCCAGCAGCCAGATGGGACAGCCTCCTAACTATGGCTACACCTTC. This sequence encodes CASSQMGQPPNYGYTF.

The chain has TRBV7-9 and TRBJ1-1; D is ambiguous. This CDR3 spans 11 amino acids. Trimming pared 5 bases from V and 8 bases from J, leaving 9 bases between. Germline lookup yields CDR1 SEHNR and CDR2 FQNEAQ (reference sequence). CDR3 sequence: CASSPSYEAFF. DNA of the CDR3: TGTGCCAGCAGCCCGTCCTACGAAGCTTTCTTT.

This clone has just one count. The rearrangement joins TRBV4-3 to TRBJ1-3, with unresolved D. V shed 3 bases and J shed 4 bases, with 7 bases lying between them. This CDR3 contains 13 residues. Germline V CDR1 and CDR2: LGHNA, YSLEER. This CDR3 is CASSQGWGNTIYF. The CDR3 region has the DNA TGCGCCAGCAGCCAGGGTTGGGGAAACACCATATATTTT.

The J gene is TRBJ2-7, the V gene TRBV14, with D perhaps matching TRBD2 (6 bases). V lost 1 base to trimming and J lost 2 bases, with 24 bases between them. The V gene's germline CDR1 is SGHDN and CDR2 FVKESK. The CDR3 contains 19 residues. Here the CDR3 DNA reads TGTGCCAGCAGCCAAGCTGGGAACTTGGAGGGCAACGATACCTACGAGCAGTACTTC. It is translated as CASSQAGNLEGNDTYEQYF.

The CDR3 DNA sequence: TGTGCCATCAGTGGCCCACAGGTAGACGCAACTAATGAAAAACTGTTTTTT. Amino acids: CAISGPQVDATNEKLFF. V and J are TRBV10-3 and TRBJ1-4; D possibly corresponds to TRBD1 (5 bases). The CDR3 has 17 residues. Trimming took 4 bases from V and 0 from J, leaving 15 bases between them. The germline V gene encodes CDR1 ENHRY and CDR2 SYGVKD.

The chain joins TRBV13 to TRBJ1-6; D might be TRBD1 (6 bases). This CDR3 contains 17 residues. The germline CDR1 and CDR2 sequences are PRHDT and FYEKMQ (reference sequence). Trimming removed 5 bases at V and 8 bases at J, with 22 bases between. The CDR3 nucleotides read TGTGCCAGCAGCGATCAGGGGAGGGCTGGATGGTATTCACCCCTCCACTTT. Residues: CASSDQGRAGWYSPLHF. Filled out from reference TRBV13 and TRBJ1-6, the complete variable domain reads AAGVIQSPRHLIKEKRETATLKCYPIPRHDTVYWYQQGPGQDPQFLISFYEKMQSDKGSIPDRFSAQQFSDYHSELNMSSLELGDSALYFCASSDQGRAGWYSPLHFGNGTRLTVT.

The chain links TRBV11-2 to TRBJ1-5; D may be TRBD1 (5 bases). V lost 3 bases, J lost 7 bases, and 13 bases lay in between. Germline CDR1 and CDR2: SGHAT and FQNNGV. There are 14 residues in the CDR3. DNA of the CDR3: TGTGCCAGCAGCTTGGGGGGGGAGGGACAGCCCCAGCATTTT. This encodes CASSLGGEGQPQHF.